Listed below are T cell receptor beta chains from one sample, sequenced in a study of CD4 T cells in relation to SARS-CoV-2 and coronaviruses. This table comes from immunoSEQ multiplex PCR, and its TCRdb copy is limited to in-frame clones, with some not included. The data contain 60,000 to 85,000 clones, 90% to 95% of them singletons. Sequenced input: naive CD4+ T cells from PBMCs. Receptors originate from a human donor in good health. Both conserved end residues are part of each CDR3. The D gene is left open where the match is weak. Clone size is shown for a subset of rows, as once, few, many or a class of expanded clone.

v_call: TRBV28
j_call: TRBJ2-7
clone_size: -
d_call: TRBD2
cdr3_length: 15
cdr3_nt: TGTGCCAGCAGCTCCACCCCGGGAGGGGTCTACGAGCAGTACTTC
cdr3_aa: CASSSTPGGVYEQYF

v_call: TRBV5-1
j_call: TRBJ1-6
clone_size: once
d_call: TRBD1
cdr3_length: 15
cdr3_nt: TGCGCCAGCAGCTTGGAAGGGGGCGTTAATTCACCCCTCCACTTT
cdr3_aa: CASSLEGGVNSPLHF

v_call: TRBV28
j_call: TRBJ2-7
clone_size: -
d_call: -
cdr3_length: 12
cdr3_nt: TGTGCCAGCAGTTTATCAGCATACGAGCAGTACTTC
cdr3_aa: CASSLSAYEQYF

v_call: TRBV5-3
j_call: TRBJ2-1
clone_size: -
d_call: -
cdr3_length: 15
cdr3_nt: TGTGCCAGAAAGGACGAAGACTATGGGTACAATGAGCAGTTCTTC
cdr3_aa: CARKDEDYGYNEQFF

v_call: TRBV5-6
j_call: TRBJ2-4
clone_size: -
d_call: -
cdr3_length: 13
cdr3_nt: TGTGCCAGCAGCTTTTCGGCCAAAAACATTCAGTACTTC
cdr3_aa: CASSFSAKNIQYF

v_call: TRBV18
j_call: TRBJ2-1
clone_size: -
d_call: -
cdr3_length: 15
cdr3_nt: TGTGCCAGCTCTCCCGGAGCACCCTCCTACAATGAGCAGTTCTTC
cdr3_aa: CASSPGAPSYNEQFF

v_call: TRBV5-4
j_call: TRBJ2-1
clone_size: -
d_call: TRBD2
cdr3_length: 15
cdr3_nt: TGTGCCAGCATGGAAACTAGCGGGTTCGACAATGAGCAGTTCTTC
cdr3_aa: CASMETSGFDNEQFF

v_call: TRBV7-3
j_call: TRBJ2-1
clone_size: -
d_call: -
cdr3_length: 11
cdr3_nt: TGTGCCAGCAGCTTCGGGACGAAGCAGTTCTTC
cdr3_aa: CASSFGTKQFF

v_call: TRBV18
j_call: TRBJ2-7
clone_size: -
d_call: -
cdr3_length: 13
cdr3_nt: TGTGCCAGCTCACCGGACAGCTCTGGTGAGCAGTACTTC
cdr3_aa: CASSPDSSGEQYF

v_call: TRBV18
j_call: TRBJ2-1
clone_size: -
d_call: TRBD1
cdr3_length: 14
cdr3_nt: TGTGCCAGCTCACCTCGGACAGGGGTCGATGAGCAGTTCTTC
cdr3_aa: CASSPRTGVDEQFF

v_call: TRBV23-1
j_call: TRBJ1-5
clone_size: -
d_call: TRBD1
cdr3_length: 15
cdr3_nt: TGCGCCAGCAAACTTGGGACAGGGGACAAGGGGCCCCAGCATTTT
cdr3_aa: CASKLGTGDKGPQHF

v_call: TRBV20-1
j_call: TRBJ2-1
clone_size: -
d_call: -
cdr3_length: 11
cdr3_nt: TGCAGTGCTCAGGAAGTCTCTGAGCAGTTCTTC
cdr3_aa: CSAQEVSEQFF

v_call: TRBV5-1
j_call: TRBJ2-3
clone_size: -
d_call: -
cdr3_length: 15
cdr3_nt: TGCGCCAGCAGCCGTAGCGGAACTAGCACAGATACGCAGTATTTT
cdr3_aa: CASSRSGTSTDTQYF

v_call: TRBV7-8
j_call: TRBJ1-2
clone_size: -
d_call: TRBD1
cdr3_length: 14
cdr3_nt: TGTGCCAGCAACTACAGGGGTATCGGCTATGGCTACACCTTC
cdr3_aa: CASNYRGIGYGYTF

v_call: TRBV2
j_call: TRBJ1-1
clone_size: -
d_call: -
cdr3_length: 13
cdr3_nt: TGTGCCAGCAGCCTAAACCCGGACTCGAGGGCTTTCTTT
cdr3_aa: CASSLNPDSRAFF

v_call: TRBV7-2
j_call: TRBJ2-3
clone_size: -
d_call: TRBD2
cdr3_length: 16
cdr3_nt: TGTGCCAGCAGCCGTCAACCGGGACTAGCGGGGACTGAGCAGTATTTT
cdr3_aa: CASSRQPGLAGTEQYF

v_call: TRBV7-3
j_call: TRBJ1-5
clone_size: -
d_call: -
cdr3_length: 16
cdr3_nt: TGTGCCAGCAGCCACCATGGGCAGCAGAGCAATCAGCCCCAGCATTTT
cdr3_aa: CASSHHGQQSNQPQHF

v_call: TRBV28
j_call: TRBJ1-1
clone_size: -
d_call: TRBD1
cdr3_length: 13
cdr3_nt: TGTGCCAGCAGGTCGGGACAGGACACTGAAGCTTTCTTT
cdr3_aa: CASRSGQDTEAFF

v_call: TRBV7-9
j_call: TRBJ1-2
clone_size: -
d_call: -
cdr3_length: 14
cdr3_nt: TGTGCCAGCAGACACGAGGGGGGATATAATGGCTACACCTTC
cdr3_aa: CASRHEGGYNGYTF

v_call: TRBV12-3/TRBV12-4
j_call: TRBJ2-7
clone_size: -
d_call: TRBD1
cdr3_length: 12
cdr3_nt: TGTGCCAGCGGGGCAGGGGGAAGCGAGCAGTACTTC
cdr3_aa: CASGAGGSEQYF

v_call: TRBV7-3
j_call: TRBJ1-1
clone_size: -
d_call: TRBD1
cdr3_length: 14
cdr3_nt: TGTGCCAGCAGCCCCGGGACAGGGAGCACTGAAGCTTTCTTT
cdr3_aa: CASSPGTGSTEAFF

v_call: TRBV12-3/TRBV12-4
j_call: TRBJ1-2
clone_size: once
d_call: TRBD1
cdr3_length: 13
cdr3_nt: TGTGCCAGCAGGGGACAGGCGAACTATGGCTACACCTTC
cdr3_aa: CASRGQANYGYTF

v_call: TRBV2
j_call: TRBJ1-6
clone_size: -
d_call: -
cdr3_length: 12
cdr3_nt: TGTGCCAGCAGTGAACAGGGTTCACCCCTCCACTTT
cdr3_aa: CASSEQGSPLHF

v_call: TRBV14
j_call: TRBJ1-6
clone_size: -
d_call: TRBD1
cdr3_length: 16
cdr3_nt: TGTGCCAGCAGTTCTACCGGGACAGGGAGCAGTTCACCCCTCCACTTT
cdr3_aa: CASSSTGTGSSSPLHF

v_call: TRBV18
j_call: TRBJ2-7
clone_size: -
d_call: -
cdr3_length: 12
cdr3_nt: TGTGCCAGCTCACCGCGATCCTACGAGCAGTACTTC
cdr3_aa: CASSPRSYEQYF

v_call: TRBV3-1/TRBV3-2
j_call: TRBJ2-3
clone_size: -
d_call: TRBD1
cdr3_length: 15
cdr3_nt: TGTGCCAGCAGCTTTGACAGGGGCGGTACAGATACGCAGTATTTT
cdr3_aa: CASSFDRGGTDTQYF

v_call: TRBV6-5
j_call: TRBJ1-2
clone_size: -
d_call: -
cdr3_length: 13
cdr3_nt: TGTGCCAGCAGCTCGGAGGGTTGGACTGGCTACACCTTC
cdr3_aa: CASSSEGWTGYTF

v_call: TRBV9
j_call: TRBJ2-3
clone_size: -
d_call: -
cdr3_length: 16
cdr3_nt: TGTGCCAGCAGCGTAGCTGCGGGGACTAGCACAGATACGCAGTATTTT
cdr3_aa: CASSVAAGTSTDTQYF

v_call: TRBV7-2
j_call: TRBJ2-5
clone_size: -
d_call: TRBD2
cdr3_length: 15
cdr3_nt: TGTGCCAGCAGCTTCCGGACTAGCGGCCAAGAGACCCAGTACTTC
cdr3_aa: CASSFRTSGQETQYF

v_call: TRBV19
j_call: TRBJ2-2
clone_size: -
d_call: -
cdr3_length: 14
cdr3_nt: TGTGCCAGTAGTCAGTACCCGAACACCGGGGAGCTGTTTTTT
cdr3_aa: CASSQYPNTGELFF

v_call: TRBV5-1
j_call: TRBJ2-4
clone_size: -
d_call: -
cdr3_length: 16
cdr3_nt: TGCGCCAGCAGCGGGGGGGGCGGGACCCCCAAAAACATTCAGTACTTC
cdr3_aa: CASSGGGGTPKNIQYF

v_call: TRBV3-1/TRBV3-2
j_call: TRBJ1-1
clone_size: -
d_call: -
cdr3_length: 12
cdr3_nt: TGTGCCAGCAGCCAACGGGAGGGTGAAGCTTTCTTT
cdr3_aa: CASSQREGEAFF

v_call: TRBV18
j_call: TRBJ2-3
clone_size: -
d_call: TRBD2
cdr3_length: 14
cdr3_nt: TGTGCCAGCTCCGCTAGCGGGAACACAGATACGCAGTATTTT
cdr3_aa: CASSASGNTDTQYF

v_call: TRBV30
j_call: TRBJ1-2
clone_size: -
d_call: -
cdr3_length: 14
cdr3_nt: TGTGCCTGGAGTGTACCGGGCAGATTCTATGGCTACACCTTC
cdr3_aa: CAWSVPGRFYGYTF

v_call: TRBV7-7
j_call: TRBJ2-5
clone_size: -
d_call: -
cdr3_length: 13
cdr3_nt: TGTGCCAGCAGTTTTACGAGGCAAGAGACCCAGTACTTC
cdr3_aa: CASSFTRQETQYF

v_call: TRBV9
j_call: TRBJ1-3
clone_size: -
d_call: -
cdr3_length: 15
cdr3_nt: TGTGCCAGCAGCCCCGCGTGGGGTGCTGGAAACACCATATATTTT
cdr3_aa: CASSPAWGAGNTIYF

v_call: TRBV18
j_call: TRBJ2-7
clone_size: -
d_call: -
cdr3_length: 13
cdr3_nt: TGTGCCAGCTCACCAGGCAGGGACTACGAGCAGTACTTC
cdr3_aa: CASSPGRDYEQYF

v_call: TRBV19
j_call: TRBJ2-6
clone_size: -
d_call: -
cdr3_length: 13
cdr3_nt: TGTGCCAGTAGATCTACTGGGGCCAACGTCCTGACTTTC
cdr3_aa: CASRSTGANVLTF

v_call: TRBV28
j_call: TRBJ1-2
clone_size: -
d_call: -
cdr3_length: 17
cdr3_nt: TGTGCCAGCAGTTTGTTCAGGGCCGACACCAAACTCACAGGCTACACCTTC
cdr3_aa: CASSLFRADTKLTGYTF